The clone carrying this T cell receptor beta chain was seen many times. Its antigen remains unknown. A unique molecular identifier was carried by every single TCR cDNA molecule. One entry per CDR3 protein results from TCRdb running MiXCR on the 5' RACE reads. The sample lists roughly 17,000 distinct CDR3 sequences, about a fifth occurring once. Time point of the sample: sample taken at primary tumor resection. Unsorted samples of tumor, nontumor lung or frozen PBMC had their whole RNA sequenced. Approximately 70 TRACERx patients with early, untreated non-small cell lung cancer donated samples. The data were taken from a study of spatial heterogeneity in lung cancer. Study summary: Consistent detection of more beta-chain than alpha-chain sequences was observed. Study-level points and caveats: There were more appearances of ubiquitous expanded tumor TCRs in blood at resection than at follow-up.

Trimming cost V 3 bases and J 5 bases; bases outside gene matches: 12. Germline CDR1 reads MDHEN; CDR2 reads SYDVKM. This CDR3 has 16 residues. The sequencing used PBMCs, collected at surgery. This chain joins TRBV28 and TRBJ1-2, with 7 bases matching TRBD1. This receptor was obtained from a female donor with early-stage non-small cell lung cancer. The CDR3 DNA reads TGTGCCAGCAGTTTTAGCCCCAGGGGGGGGAGTTATGGCTACACCTTC. Translation: CASSFSPRGGSYGYTF.